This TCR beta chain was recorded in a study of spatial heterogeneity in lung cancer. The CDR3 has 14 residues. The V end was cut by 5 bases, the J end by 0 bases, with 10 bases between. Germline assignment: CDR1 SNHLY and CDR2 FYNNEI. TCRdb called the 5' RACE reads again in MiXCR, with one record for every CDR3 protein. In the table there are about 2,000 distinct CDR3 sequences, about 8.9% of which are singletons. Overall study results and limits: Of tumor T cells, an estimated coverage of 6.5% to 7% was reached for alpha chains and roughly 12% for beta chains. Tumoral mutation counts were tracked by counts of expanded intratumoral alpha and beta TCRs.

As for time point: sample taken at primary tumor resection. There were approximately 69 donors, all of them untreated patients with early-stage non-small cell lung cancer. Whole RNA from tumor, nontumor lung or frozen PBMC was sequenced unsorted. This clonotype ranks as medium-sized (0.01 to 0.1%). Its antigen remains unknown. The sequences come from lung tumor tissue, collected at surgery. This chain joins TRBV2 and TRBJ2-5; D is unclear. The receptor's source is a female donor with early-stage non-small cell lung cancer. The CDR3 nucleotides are TGTGCCAGCAGTCAGACACCTAACCAAGAGACCCAGTACTTC. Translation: CASSQTPNQETQYF.